This is a list of T cell receptor beta chains from one sample in a study of cytomegalovirus exposure and HLA in healthy donors. Measured with immunoSEQ multiplex PCR; TCRdb has only the in-frame clones, and not every one. The sample includes about 100,000 clones, around 74% of them seen just once. The source material was PBMCs. These receptors originate from a woman between 65 and 79 years old in good health and CMV-seropositive. The CDR3 runs from the conserved cysteine through the conserved F or W. A D gene is named only where the DNA matches it firmly. Size tells how often a clone was seen (once, few, many) or the class of an expanded clone, and some rows leave it out.

abundance	v_gene	d_gene	j_gene	CDR3aa	CDR3nt
few	TRBV6-6	.	TRBJ2-5	CASMASPLEWTQYF	TGTGCCAGCATGGCCTCCCCCCTGGAGTGGACCCAGTACTTC
.	TRBV6-1	TRBD1	TRBJ2-2	CASSVPDRGNTGELFF	TGTGCCAGCAGTGTACCAGACAGGGGAAACACCGGGGAGCTGTTTTTT
.	TRBV28	.	TRBJ2-2	CASSSFTGPTGELFF	TGTGCCAGCAGTTCTTTCACAGGGCCCACCGGGGAGCTGTTTTTT
.	TRBV7-9	.	TRBJ1-1	CSSSRTPGTEAFF	TGTTCCAGCAGCCGCACCCCGGGAACTGAAGCTTTCTTT
few	TRBV5-6	.	TRBJ2-7	CASSSGRVGEQYF	TGTGCCAGCAGCTCCGGCAGGGTCGGGGAGCAGTACTTC
.	TRBV6-6	TRBD2	TRBJ2-7	CASSYGTSGLSYEQYF	TGTGCCAGCAGTTACGGGACTAGCGGGCTCTCCTACGAGCAGTACTTC
.	TRBV27	.	TRBJ2-3	CASSWLRDTQYF	TGTGCCAGCAGTTGGCTTCGAGATACGCAGTATTTT
.	TRBV11-2	TRBD2	TRBJ2-5	CASSPRRGDQETQYF	TGTGCCAGCAGCCCCCGTCGGGGGGATCAAGAGACCCAGTACTTC
once	TRBV7-2	.	TRBJ2-2	CASSRPKGSDVNTGELFF	TGTGCCAGCAGCCGCCCCAAGGGGTCGGATGTAAACACCGGGGAGCTGTTTTTT
.	TRBV10-3	.	TRBJ2-7	CAISESRGTYEQYF	TGTGCCATCAGTGAGTCGCGGGGAACCTACGAGCAGTACTTC
.	TRBV7-8	.	TRBJ1-6	CASSPGHPEIYNSPLHF	TGTGCCAGCAGCCCGGGACACCCAGAGATCTATAATTCACCCCTCCACTTT
.	TRBV9	TRBD1	TRBJ2-2	CASKGQYTGELFF	TGTGCCAGCAAGGGACAGTACACCGGGGAGCTGTTTTTT
.	TRBV6-1	.	TRBJ2-7	CASSVTEAWYF	TGTGCCAGCAGCGTGACGGAGGCATGGTACTTC
.	TRBV4-1	TRBD2	TRBJ2-7	CASSQERSSGQSYEQYF	TGCGCCAGCAGCCAAGAAAGGTCTAGCGGGCAGAGCTACGAGCAGTACTTC
.	TRBV6-6	.	TRBJ2-3	CASSYGGGISTDTQYF	TGTGCCAGCAGTTACGGCGGAGGGATATCCACAGATACGCAGTATTTT
.	TRBV28	.	TRBJ2-5	CASSQGKTQYF	TGTGCCAGCTCCCAGGGAAAGACCCAGTACTTC
.	TRBV29-1	TRBD1	TRBJ2-5	CSVQDRDGETQYF	TGCAGCGTCCAGGACAGGGATGGAGAGACCCAGTACTTC
.	TRBV7-8	TRBD1	TRBJ1-5	CASRPDRPNQPQHF	TGTGCCAGCAGACCGGACAGGCCGAATCAGCCCCAGCATTTT
.	TRBV11-2	.	TRBJ2-1	CASSLGVLEQFF	TGTGCCAGCAGCTTAGGCGTCCTAGAGCAGTTCTTC
.	TRBV21-1	.	TRBJ2-7	CASSKDTGGTGAWRQYF	TGTGCCAGCAGCAAAGATACCGGAGGGACAGGGGCCTGGAGGCAGTACTTC
.	TRBV5-1	TRBD2	TRBJ2-7	CASSSGLAGSHEQYF	TGCGCCAGCAGTTCAGGGCTAGCGGGGTCCCACGAGCAGTACTTC
.	TRBV6-5	TRBD1	TRBJ1-6	CASSLGQGRPPLHF	TGTGCCAGCAGTTTGGGACAGGGTCGGCCACCCCTCCACTTT
.	TRBV29-1	TRBD1	TRBJ1-3	CSVRQGGGNTIYF	TGCAGCGTCAGACAGGGGGGTGGAAACACCATATATTTT
few	TRBV29-1	TRBD1	TRBJ2-5	CSVEDTGTGVIQETQYF	TGCAGCGTTGAGGATACCGGGACAGGGGTGATCCAAGAGACCCAGTACTTC